The next 9 T cell receptor beta chains were all read from a single sample in a study of blood T cells in healthy people across ages (dated by TCRdb to the mid-2010s). Library method: 5' RACE. Sequencing relied on an Illumina HiSeq 2500. The second PCR ran for about 6 to 11 cycles and used a J-beta primer mix along with a sample-barcoded 5' primer. The public reads were run again by TCRdb, first through fastp at Q25 and then through MiXCR, and only productive beta chains were kept. Each CDR3 protein appears once, grouped with its most common genes and DNA. This sample comprises roughly 1.5 million distinct CDR3 sequences, under 55% of them detected only once. Around 4% of the sample is taken by the ten largest. The sequenced sample was blood. The receptor set was obtained from a young woman in good health.

CDR3 region: CSARVTGRVYGYTF. The CDR3 DNA reads as TGCAGTGCTAGAGTGACGGGGCGCGTCTATGGCTACACCTTC. This chain connects TRBV20-1 to TRBJ1-2; D is perhaps TRBD1 (5 bases). Germline V gene data show CDR1 as DFQATT and CDR2 as SNEGSKA (reference sequence). This CDR3 contains 14 residues. V was cut by 1 base and J by 4 bases, with 13 bases left in between.

The genes are TRBV7-6 and TRBJ1-1, with D perhaps matching TRBD1 (5 bases). The V end lost 5 bases, the J end lost 6 bases, and 16 bases lay between the germline ends. The CDR3 is made up of 14 amino acids. Germline CDR1 is SGHVS and CDR2 is FNYEAQ. The CDR3 loop reads CASSPSQESPEAFF. The CDR3 bases are TGTGCCAGCAGCCCGTCACAGGAATCCCCTGAAGCTTTCTTT. Together with reference TRBV7-6 and TRBJ1-1, the CDR3 gives the full variable domain: GAGVSQSPRYKVTKRGQDVALRCDPISGHVSLYWYRQALGQGPEFLTYFNYEAQQDKSGLPNDRFSAERPEGSISTLTIQRTEQRDSAMYRCASSPSQESPEAFFGQGTRLTVV.

The chain is built from TRBV4-3 and TRBJ2-1, with D possibly matching TRBD2 (6 bases). Trimming removed 4 bases from V and 0 bases from J, with 16 bases in between. CDR1 and CDR2 from the germline V gene are LGHNA and YSLEER. The CDR3 consists of 17 residues. The CDR3 DNA follows: TGCGCCAGCAGCCCTGGGAAGGCGCGGGGCTCCTACAATGAGCAGTTCTTC. It translates to CASSPGKARGSYNEQFF.

The V gene is TRBV20-1, the J gene TRBJ2-1; 10 bases line up with TRBD2. The ends lost 2 bases at V and 2 bases at J; junction bases unmatched: 3. Germline CDR1 and CDR2: DFQATT and SNEGSKA (reference sequence). The CDR3 loop spans 15 amino acids. Here the CDR3 reads CSARRAGGPYNEQFF. The CDR3 DNA is TGCAGTGCTAGACGAGCGGGGGGGCCCTACAATGAGCAGTTCTTC.

This clonotype occurred a few times. The chain couples TRBV27 to TRBJ1-2, with a tentative D call TRBD1 (5 bases). Trimming stripped 1 base from V and 6 bases from J, with 15 bases between. Germline V gene lookup returns CDR1 MNHEY and CDR2 SMNVEV (reference sequence). This CDR3 contains 15 residues. CDR3 loop: CASSLLGVLRDGYTF. The DNA of the CDR3 is TGTGCCAGCAGTTTATTAGGGGTGTTAAGGGATGGCTACACCTTC.

This clonotype was observed a few times. V and J are TRBV3-1 and TRBJ1-4; TRBD1 is a possible D gene (6 bases). The germline V gene has CDR1 LGHDT and CDR2 YNNKEL (reference sequence). V dropped 1 base and J dropped 8 bases, with 29 bases sitting between them. The CDR3 contains 20 residues. The chain's CDR3 is CASSQVGISRTGTYEEKLFF. The CDR3 nucleotides read TGTGCCAGCAGCCAAGTGGGGATAAGTCGTACCGGGACATATGAGGAAAAACTGTTTTTT.

There are a few counts of this clonotype. This chain connects TRBV7-2 to TRBJ2-4, with D unclear. The V and J ends lost 5 bases and 0 bases respectively, with 8 bases between them. The CDR3 runs to 14 residues. Germline V gives CDR1 SGHTA, CDR2 FQGNSA. CDR3 residues: CASSGGRAKNIQYF. Written as DNA, the CDR3 is TGTGCCAGCAGCGGTGGACGAGCCAAAAACATTCAGTACTTC.

CDR3 bases: TGCAGTGTTAGTGGGACAAGTCGATACGAGCAGTACTTC. Translated, it gives CSVSGTSRYEQYF. The gene calls are TRBV20-1 and TRBJ2-7; weak D call: TRBD1 (6 bases). Germline V lookup: CDR1 DFQATT, CDR2 SNEGSKA (reference sequence). The CDR3 has 13 amino acids. Trimming removed 7 bases from V and 4 bases from J, with 17 bases in between.

This clonotype occurred a few times. The gene calls are TRBV27 and TRBJ1-5; D is unclear. The CDR3 loop spans 14 amino acids. CDR1 MNHEY and CDR2 SMNVEV come from the germline V gene (reference sequence). Trimming removed 8 bases from V and 0 bases from J, with 11 bases in between. The CDR3 nucleotides are TGTGCCAGCCGTCCCGGGGTTAGCAATCAGCCCCAGCATTTT. It yields the protein CASRPGVSNQPQHF.